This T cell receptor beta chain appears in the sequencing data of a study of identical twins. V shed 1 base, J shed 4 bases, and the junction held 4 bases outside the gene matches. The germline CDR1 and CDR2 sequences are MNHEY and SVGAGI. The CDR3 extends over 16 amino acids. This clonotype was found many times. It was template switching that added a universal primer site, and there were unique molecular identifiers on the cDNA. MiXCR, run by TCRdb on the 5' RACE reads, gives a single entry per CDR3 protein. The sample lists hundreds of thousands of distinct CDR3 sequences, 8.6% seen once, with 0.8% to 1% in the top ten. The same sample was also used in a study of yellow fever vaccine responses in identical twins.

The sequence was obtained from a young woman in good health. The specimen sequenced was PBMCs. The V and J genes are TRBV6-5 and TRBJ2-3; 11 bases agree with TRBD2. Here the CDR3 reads CASSYLTSGSADTQYF. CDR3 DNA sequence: TGTGCCAGCAGTTACTTAACTAGCGGGAGTGCAGATACGCAGTATTTT.